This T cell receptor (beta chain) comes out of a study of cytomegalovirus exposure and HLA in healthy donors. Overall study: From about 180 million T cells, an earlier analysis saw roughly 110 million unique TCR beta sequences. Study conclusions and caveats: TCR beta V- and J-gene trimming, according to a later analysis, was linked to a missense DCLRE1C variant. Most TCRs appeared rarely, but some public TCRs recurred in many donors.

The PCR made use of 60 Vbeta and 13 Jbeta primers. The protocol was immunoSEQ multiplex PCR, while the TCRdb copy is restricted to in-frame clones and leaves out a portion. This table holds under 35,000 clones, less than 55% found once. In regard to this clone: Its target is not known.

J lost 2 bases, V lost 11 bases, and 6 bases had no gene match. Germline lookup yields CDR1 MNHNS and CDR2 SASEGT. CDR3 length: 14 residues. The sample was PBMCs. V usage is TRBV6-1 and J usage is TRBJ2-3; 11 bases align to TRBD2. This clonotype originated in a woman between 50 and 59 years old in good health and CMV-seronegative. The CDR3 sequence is CAGRLAGTTDTQYF. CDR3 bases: TGTGCCGGGCGACTAGCGGGAACCACAGATACGCAGTATTTT.